A single sample is the source of the 31 T cell receptor beta chains below, sequenced in a study of blood T cell repertoires in COVID-19. Method: immunoSEQ multiplex PCR; TCRdb's copy keeps in-frame clones and lacks some. The data contain 300,000 or so clones, under 90% of them singletons. Sequencing was carried out using peripheral blood. Every receptor here comes from a woman aged 25 to 45 with COVID-19, enrolled during active disease.

The chain uses TRBV7-3 and TRBJ2-1; perhaps TRBD1 as D (6 bases). The length of the CDR3 is 15 residues. Germline assignment: CDR1 SGHTA and CDR2 FQGTGA. Trimming removed 1 base at V and 5 bases at J, with 12 bases between. CDR3 protein: CASSLRPQGNNEQFF. In nucleotides, the CDR3 is TGTGCCAGCAGCTTAAGGCCACAGGGAAACAATGAGCAGTTCTTC.

This sequence joins TRBV19 and TRBJ1-1, with a possible D match to TRBD1 (6 bases). This CDR3 contains 15 residues. Germline V gives CDR1 LNHDA, CDR2 SQIVND (reference sequence). The V and J ends lost 5 bases and 4 bases respectively, with 17 bases between them. The CDR3 region is CASSLYYREPTEAFF. The CDR3 coding sequence is TGTGCCAGTAGTCTTTACTACAGGGAACCCACTGAAGCTTTCTTT. Using reference TRBV19 and TRBJ1-1 for the parts outside the CDR3, the full variable domain is DGGITQSPKYLFRKEGQNVTLSCEQNLNHDAMYWYRQDPGQGLRLIYYSQIVNDFQKGDIAEGYSVSREKKESFPLTVTSAQKNPTAFYLCASSLYYREPTEAFFGQGTRLTVV.

This chain links TRBV6-5 with TRBJ1-5; the D gene is possibly TRBD1 (5 bases). The CDR3 contains 13 residues. The V end was cut by 8 bases, the J end by 3 bases, with 11 bases between. CDR1 is MNHEY and CDR2 is SVGAGI in the germline V gene. The chain's CDR3 is CASWGGYNQPQHF. CDR3 DNA: TGTGCCAGCTGGGGCGGTTACAATCAGCCCCAGCATTTT.

The V gene is TRBV27, the J gene TRBJ2-1; 11 bases line up with TRBD2. The CDR3 contains 16 residues. The germline gives CDR1 MNHEY, CDR2 SMNVEV (reference sequence). The trim removed 5 bases at V and 7 bases at J, leaving 10 bases unmatched. CDR3 bases: TGTGCCAGCAGTCCGCAACTAGCGGGAGAGGCGAATGAGCAGTTCTTC. Protein product: CASSPQLAGEANEQFF.

The chain links TRBV29-1 to TRBJ1-1; 7 bases line up with TRBD1. V trimming: 4 bases; J trimming: 5 bases; junction bases outside the gene matches: 10. The CDR3 has 14 residues. Germline-derived CDR1 and CDR2 are SQVTM and ANQGSEA. Here the CDR3 reads CSVGETTGRTEAFF. DNA of the CDR3: TGCAGCGTTGGAGAGACGACAGGGAGAACTGAAGCTTTCTTT.

Comment on this clone: Other DNA sequences in the same sample also yield this CDR3. The V and J genes are TRBV28 and TRBJ1-5, with unresolved D. Trimming removed 2 bases from V and 7 bases from J, with 6 bases in between. Germline V gene data show CDR1 as MDHEN and CDR2 as SYDVKM. The CDR3 is made up of 12 amino acids. The CDR3 loop is CASSLRGQPQHF. CDR3 DNA: TGTGCCAGCAGTTTAAGAGGCCAGCCCCAGCATTTT.

This clone has only one observation. This chain connects TRBV5-6 to TRBJ2-3; 11 bases align to TRBD2. The germline CDR1 and CDR2 sequences are SGHDT and YYEEEE. V was clipped by 1 base and J by 0 bases; unmatched bases: 4. The CDR3 sequence is 17 residues long. The CDR3 loop is CASSLLGLAASTDTQYF. Here the CDR3 DNA reads TGTGCCAGCAGCTTGCTGGGACTAGCGGCTAGCACAGATACGCAGTATTTT.

This rearrangement joins TRBV30 to TRBJ2-1; 8 bases line up with TRBD2. The germline gives CDR1 GTSNPN, CDR2 SVGIG (reference sequence). The ends lost 0 bases at V and 4 bases at J; junction bases unmatched: 5. The CDR3 length is 15 residues. This chain's CDR3 is CAWSVRTSRYNEQFF. DNA of the CDR3: TGTGCCTGGAGTGTAAGGACTAGCCGGTACAATGAGCAGTTCTTC.

The chain joins TRBV7-9 to TRBJ2-7; no definite D call. The V end lost 4 bases, the J end lost 3 bases, and 10 bases lay between the germline ends. This CDR3 is built from 13 residues. Germline loops: CDR1 SEHNR, CDR2 FQNEAQ (reference sequence). Written as DNA, the CDR3 is TGTGCCAGCAGCTCCCCTTTGCGCTACGAGCAGTACTTC. This codes for CASSSPLRYEQYF.

This chain uses TRBV30 with TRBJ1-5; 9 bases match TRBD1. The J segment lost 5 bases and the V segment lost 0 bases, leaving 11 bases of the junction unmatched. The V gene's germline CDR1 is GTSNPN and CDR2 SVGIG (reference sequence). The CDR3 has 17 amino acids. The CDR3 protein is CAWSVGRGGQGYQPQHF. CDR3 nucleotide sequence: TGTGCCTGGAGTGTAGGCCGAGGGGGACAGGGTTATCAGCCCCAGCATTTT.

The rearrangement links TRBV24-1 to TRBJ1-1; D remains ambiguous. The germline V gene encodes CDR1 KGHDR and CDR2 SFDVKD. The CDR3 is made up of 16 amino acids. Trimming took 3 bases from V and 1 from J, leaving 14 bases between them. CDR3 sequence (DNA): TGTGCCACCAGTGATGCGATAACAGAACCGAACACTGAAGCTTTCTTT. Translating gives CATSDAITEPNTEAFF.

CDR3 amino acids: CASSRTGGRYEQYF. The DNA of the CDR3 is TGTGCCAGCAGCCGAACAGGGGGTCGATACGAGCAGTACTTC. This chain uses TRBV27 with TRBJ2-7, with 8 bases matching TRBD1. CDR1 is MNHEY, CDR2 SMNVEV, per germline (reference sequence). The CDR3 spans 14 residues. Trimming removed 6 bases from V and 4 bases from J; junction bases left unmatched: 8.

The chain carries TRBV19 and TRBJ1-1; D is undetermined. Trimming shortened V by 0 bases and J by 1 base, and 6 bases separated the two germline ends. The CDR3 has 14 amino acids. Per germline, CDR1 LNHDA and CDR2 SQIVND (reference sequence). CDR3 DNA sequence: TGTGCCAGTAGTATAGACGGTCAGAACACTGAAGCTTTCTTT. This encodes CASSIDGQNTEAFF. Supplemented by reference TRBV19 and TRBJ1-1, the full variable domain reads DGGITQSPKYLFRKEGQNVTLSCEQNLNHDAMYWYRQDPGQGLRLIYYSQIVNDFQKGDIAEGYSVSREKKESFPLTVTSAQKNPTAFYLCASSIDGQNTEAFFGQGTRLTVV.

This clone was seen ten or more times. This sequence joins TRBV9 and TRBJ2-3; weak D call: TRBD1 (5 bases). The CDR3 consists of 15 residues. The ends were cut back, 3 bases at V and 4 bases at J, with 15 bases in the middle. The V gene's germline CDR1 is SGDLS and CDR2 YYNGEE. The CDR3, as DNA: TGTGCCAGCAGCGCCCCCAGGGTTCCCCCAGATACGCAGTATTTT. Translating it yields CASSAPRVPPDTQYF. Full variable domain (rest looked up from reference TRBV9 and TRBJ2-3): DSGVTQTPKHLITATGQRVTLRCSPRSGDLSVYWYQQSLDQGLQFLIQYYNGEERAKGNILERFSAQQFPDLHSELNLSSLELGDSALYFCASSAPRVPPDTQYFGPGTRLTVL.

The rearrangement links TRBV3-1 (or the pseudogene TRBV3-2) to TRBJ2-7, with a tentative D call TRBD1 (6 bases). The CDR3 is made up of 13 amino acids. CDR1 is LGHDT and CDR2 is YNNKEL in the germline V gene (reference sequence). The V and J ends lost 5 bases and 0 bases respectively, with 8 bases between them. Written as DNA, the CDR3 is TGTGCCAGCAGCAGGGGGTCCTCCTACGAGCAGTACTTC. This gives the protein CASSRGSSYEQYF.

This chain links TRBV14 with TRBJ2-1; D perhaps matches TRBD2 (7 bases). The germline V gene has CDR1 SGHDN and CDR2 FVKESK. The CDR3 is made up of 16 amino acids. V was clipped by 5 bases and J by 3 bases, with 17 bases between them. The CDR3 region is CASSSLGGGLYNEQFF. For the CDR3, the DNA is TGTGCCAGCAGCTCTTTAGGGGGGGGGCTCTACAATGAGCAGTTCTTC.

CDR3 sequence: CASSIAPGTDQPQHF. CDR3 bases: TGTGCCAGTAGTATAGCCCCGGGGACAGATCAGCCCCAGCATTTT. The chain combines TRBV19 with TRBJ1-5; 7 bases fit TRBD1. With V trimmed by 1 base and J by 5 bases, 5 bases remained unmatched. The CDR3 sequence is 15 residues long. From germline, CDR1 is LNHDA and CDR2 SQIVND (reference sequence).

The rearrangement joins TRBV13 to TRBJ1-2; 11 bases line up with TRBD1. V shed 1 base and J 8 bases; nucleotides not matched to a gene: 6. The CDR3 has 15 amino acids. Germline V gene sequence: CDR1 PRHDT, CDR2 FYEKMQ (reference sequence). CDR3 nucleotide sequence: TGTGCCAGCAGCTTAGACCGGACAGGGGGCGACGGCTACACCTTC. Its protein is CASSLDRTGGDGYTF.

V is TRBV29-1 and J is TRBJ2-3, with 10 bases fitting TRBD2. This CDR3 has 14 amino acids. The trim removed 2 bases at V and 1 base at J, leaving 0 bases unmatched. Per the germline V gene, CDR1 is SQVTM and CDR2 is ANQGSEA. The CDR3 sequence is CSVETSGGTDTQYF. CDR3 bases: TGCAGCGTTGAAACTAGCGGGGGCACAGATACGCAGTATTTT.

This chain uses TRBV4-1 with TRBJ2-5, with 11 bases matching TRBD1. This CDR3 has 16 amino acids. Germline V CDR1 and CDR2: MGHRA, YSYEKL. V lost 0 bases and J lost 2; bases outside the gene matches: 2. In DNA form, the CDR3 reads TGCGCCAGCAGCCAAGAGGACAGGGGGCCACAAGAGACCCAGTACTTC. Amino acids: CASSQEDRGPQETQYF.

The chain links TRBV6-5 to TRBJ1-2, with 9 bases aligning to TRBD1. V lost 5 bases and J lost 5; bases outside the gene matches: 6. CDR1 is MNHEY and CDR2 is SVGAGI in the germline V gene. There are 14 residues in the CDR3. The CDR3 region has the DNA TGTGCCAGCAGTCCAACCGGGACAGGGTATGGCTACACCTTC. It specifies CASSPTGTGYGYTF.

This chain connects TRBV18 to TRBJ2-2; 11 bases are a match to TRBD2. Germline V CDR1 and CDR2: KGHSH, LQKENI. The V segment lost 9 bases and the J segment 8 bases; nucleotides outside the gene matches: 11. This CDR3 has 15 residues. The CDR3, as DNA: TGTGCCAGTCTACAACCGGGACTAGCGGATGGGGAGCTGTTTTTT. This codes for CASLQPGLADGELFF. The complete variable domain, with remaining parts taken from reference TRBV18 and TRBJ2-2, reads NAGVMQNPRHLVRRRGQEARLRCSPMKGHSHVYWYRQLPEEGLKFMVYLQKENIIDESGMPKERFSAEFPKEGPSILRIQQVVRGDSAAYFCASLQPGLADGELFFGEGSRLTVL.

This chain joins TRBV7-8 and TRBJ1-5; TRBD1 is a possible D gene (5 bases). Germline V gene data show CDR1 as SGHVS and CDR2 as FQNEAQ. Trimming took off 1 base at V and 7 bases at J, with 20 bases between the two ends. The CDR3 is made up of 17 amino acids. CDR3 protein: CASSLGLEGRYSQPQHF. The CDR3 DNA follows: TGTGCCAGCAGCTTAGGACTTGAGGGGAGGTATTCGCAGCCCCAGCATTTT.

The gene calls are TRBV13 and TRBJ2-3; 7 nucleotides line up with TRBD2. V lost 5 bases, J lost 0 bases, and 5 bases stayed unmatched. The CDR3 runs to 15 residues. Germline V gene sequence: CDR1 PRHDT, CDR2 FYEKMQ (reference sequence). The DNA of the CDR3 is TGTGCCAGCAGCAGCCGGGACTATAGCACAGATACGCAGTATTTT. Translated: CASSSRDYSTDTQYF.

This chain joins TRBV2 and TRBJ2-3; the D gene is possibly TRBD2 (5 bases). Germline-derived CDR1 and CDR2 are SNHLY and FYNNEI. The germline V and J ends were trimmed by 1 base and 0 bases, with 11 bases remaining between them. This CDR3 contains 16 residues. This CDR3 is CASSEVPGISTDTQYF. The CDR3 nucleotides read TGTGCCAGCAGTGAAGTCCCGGGGATTAGCACAGATACGCAGTATTTT.

The chain combines TRBV7-9 with TRBJ1-4; possible D gene TRBD1, 6 bases. Trimming removed 0 bases at V and 2 bases at J, with 13 bases between. In germline, CDR1 is SEHNR, CDR2 FQNEAQ (reference sequence). The CDR3 is 17 residues long. The CDR3 loop is CASSLARGIATNEKLFF. The CDR3, as DNA: TGTGCCAGCAGCTTAGCTAGGGGGATTGCGACTAATGAAAAACTGTTTTTT.

There are a few counts of this clone. This chain uses TRBV2 with TRBJ2-1, with D possibly being TRBD1 (6 bases). This CDR3 region has 15 residues. The germline V gene has CDR1 SNHLY and CDR2 FYNNEI. V lost 5 bases and J 6 bases, leaving 17 bases between the germline ends. CDR3 residues: CASSPVIQGFNEQFF. CDR3 nucleotides: TGTGCCAGCAGTCCCGTGATTCAGGGGTTCAATGAGCAGTTCTTC.

This clone was observed a few times. The chain carries TRBV2 and TRBJ1-6; D gene uncertain. The CDR3 loop spans 16 amino acids. The germline gives CDR1 SNHLY, CDR2 FYNNEI. Trimming cost V 7 bases and J 7 bases, with 20 bases left between them. The CDR3 reads CASTEDGRRSNSPLHF. CDR3 DNA sequence: TGTGCCAGCACCGAGGACGGAAGGAGGTCCAATTCACCCCTCCACTTT.

The V and J genes are TRBV9 and TRBJ2-7, with TRBD2 matching over 8 bases. The germline V gene encodes CDR1 SGDLS and CDR2 YYNGEE. The junction had 14 bases not matched to a gene; V was cut back by 0 bases and J by 3 bases. The CDR3 has 18 amino acids. CDR3 nucleotides: TGTGCCAGCAGCGTAGGAGGGTTGGAGCGGGAGTGGGTCTACGAGCAGTACTTC. It encodes CASSVGGLEREWVYEQYF.

The chain links TRBV5-4 to TRBJ2-5; weak D call: TRBD2 (5 bases). This CDR3 region has 14 residues. V was pared by 5 bases and J by 4 bases, with 15 bases between. CDR1 is SGHNT and CDR2 is YYREEE in the germline V gene (reference sequence). The CDR3 loop reads CASSPLVGLETQYF. The CDR3, as DNA: TGTGCCAGCAGTCCACTAGTCGGGCTAGAGACCCAGTACTTC.

The chain recombines TRBV9 with TRBJ2-3; 7 positions agree with TRBD2. This CDR3 is built from 16 residues. The trim removed 0 bases at V and 2 bases at J, leaving 6 bases unmatched. Per the germline V gene, CDR1 is SGDLS and CDR2 is YYNGEE. The CDR3 DNA follows: TGTGCCAGCAGCGTAGGCCTAGCGGAAATCACAGATACGCAGTATTTT. It yields the protein CASSVGLAEITDTQYF.